Below are 16 T cell receptor beta chains sequenced from a single sample in a study of T cell responses to AZD1222 COVID-19 vaccine. Profiled with immunoSEQ multiplex PCR; TCRdb holds only in-frame clones, not every one. The table lists some 69,000 clones, roughly 80% of them singletons, with more than 12% in the top ten. This specimen was peripheral blood, taken 28 days after the second AZD1222 dose. The receptor source for this set is an adult who received the AZD1222 COVID-19 vaccine.

The J gene is TRBJ1-6, the V gene TRBV7-2; D might be TRBD1 (6 bases). From germline, CDR1 is SGHTA and CDR2 FQGNSA. The CDR3 sequence is 15 residues long. The germline V and J ends were trimmed by 3 bases and 5 bases, with 11 bases remaining between them. The CDR3 sequence: CASSLGTNDNSPLHF. The DNA of the CDR3 is TGTGCCAGCAGCTTGGGGACAAATGATAATTCACCCCTCCACTTT.

This clone was seen more than once but under ten times. The V and J genes are TRBV7-3 and TRBJ1-3, with no clear D. This CDR3 has 16 amino acids. Trimming removed 4 bases at V and 5 bases at J, with 18 bases between. Looked up from germline, CDR1 is SGHTA and CDR2 is FQGTGA. The CDR3, as DNA: TGTGCCAGCAGCTCCGGTTTGAGTCCCGGGAGAAACACCATATATTTT. Protein product: CASSSGLSPGRNTIYF.

The chain combines TRBV5-1 with TRBJ2-1, with 7 bases fitting TRBD1. Germline assignment: CDR1 SGHRS and CDR2 YFSETQ. V was pared by 3 bases and J by 0 bases, with 9 bases of the junction left unmatched. CDR3 length: 17 amino acids. The CDR3 DNA is TGCGCCAGCAGCTCCACCATCCCAGGGGGCTCCTACAATGAGCAGTTCTTC. Its translation: CASSSTIPGGSYNEQFF.

The V call is TRBV9, the J call TRBJ2-7; 9 nucleotides match TRBD1. This CDR3 is 17 amino acids long. Trimming took 5 bases from V and 0 from J; bases not matched to a gene: 12. Per germline, CDR1 SGDLS and CDR2 YYNGEE. The CDR3 region is CASSPGQGSGDSYEQYF. The CDR3 bases are TGTGCCAGCAGTCCGGGACAGGGCTCGGGTGACTCCTACGAGCAGTACTTC.

The chain links TRBV11-2 to TRBJ1-1, with D possibly TRBD1 on 6 matching bases. The CDR3 is 12 residues long. The V gene lost 6 bases and the J gene lost 9 bases, with 14 bases spanning the gap. The V gene's germline CDR1 is SGHAT and CDR2 FQNNGV. CDR3 sequence: CASSIGGLKAFF. CDR3 DNA sequence: TGTGCCAGCAGTATAGGGGGGCTTAAAGCTTTCTTT. The variable domain in full, completed from reference TRBV11-2 and TRBJ1-1, reads EAGVAQSPRYKIIEKRQSVAFWCNPISGHATLYWYQQILGQGPKLLIQFQNNGVVDDSQLPKDRFSAERLKGVDSTLKIQPAKLEDSAVYLCASSIGGLKAFFGQGTRLTVV.

The rearrangement uses TRBV10-3 and TRBJ1-1; D call uncertain. CDR3 length: 12 amino acids. The ends were cut back, 3 bases at V and 5 bases at J, with 7 bases in the middle. CDR1 is ENHRY, CDR2 SYGVKD, per germline. The CDR3 nucleotides read TGTGCCATCAGTGAATCGGAAACTGAAGCTTTCTTT. Translating gives CAISESETEAFF.

This sequence joins TRBV15 and TRBJ1-3; D gene uncertain. Germline CDR1 and CDR2: LNHNV and YYDKDF (reference sequence). CDR3 length equals 12 residues. V lost 3 bases and J 9 bases, leaving 9 bases between the germline ends. DNA of the CDR3: TGTGCCACCAGCAGGAGACGAGGCACCATATATTTT. Residues: CATSRRRGTIYF. Looking up the rest from reference TRBV15 and TRBJ1-3 gives the full variable domain: DAMVIQNPRYQVTQFGKPVTLSCSQTLNHNVMYWYQQKSSQAPKLLFHYYDKDFNNEADTPDNFQSRRPNTSFCFLDIRSPGLGDTAMYLCATSRRRGTIYFGEGSWLTVV.

The J gene is TRBJ2-1, the V gene TRBV19; 8 positions match TRBD1. Germline CDR1 reads LNHDA; CDR2 reads SQIVND (reference sequence). V lost 6 bases, J lost 7 bases, and 8 bases stayed unmatched. The CDR3 consists of 14 residues. The CDR3, as DNA: TGTGCCAGTAGCGTCGGACAGGGTCTGAATGAGCAGTTCTTC. Protein: CASSVGQGLNEQFF.

The chain combines TRBV5-1 with TRBJ2-2, with TRBD2 identical over 7 bases. CDR3 size: 15 residues. Germline V gene sequence: CDR1 SGHRS, CDR2 YFSETQ. Trimming took 2 bases from V and 0 from J; bases not matched to a gene: 1. The CDR3 sequence is CASSLRGANTGELFF. The CDR3 DNA reads as TGCGCCAGCAGCTTACGGGGGGCGAACACCGGGGAGCTGTTTTTT.

This clone was picked up one time. The rearrangement links TRBV10-3 to TRBJ2-5; no firm D call. CDR1 is ENHRY, CDR2 SYGVKD, per germline. The CDR3 runs 12 residues. V shed 4 bases and J shed 5 bases, with 8 bases lying between them. CDR3 amino acids: CAISGGGETQYF. As DNA, the CDR3 is TGTGCCATCAGTGGAGGTGGTGAGACCCAGTACTTC.

This clone was seen only once. The rearrangement links TRBV18 to TRBJ2-6; D is possibly TRBD1 (6 bases). Trimming stripped 2 bases from V and 3 bases from J, with 17 bases between. This CDR3 has 18 amino acids. The germline V gene has CDR1 KGHSH and CDR2 LQKENI. CDR3 loop: CASSPSTGYGSGANVLTF. As DNA, the CDR3 is TGTGCCAGCTCACCATCAACAGGGTATGGTAGTGGGGCCAACGTCCTGACTTTC.

The rearrangement links TRBV2 to TRBJ2-2; 7 nucleotides align to TRBD2. This CDR3 is built from 15 residues. Germline V gives CDR1 SNHLY, CDR2 FYNNEI. J lost 4 bases, V lost 4 bases, and 6 bases had no gene match. The CDR3 DNA reads TGTGCCAGCAGTGGATTGCCTAGCGGCACCGGGGAGCTGTTTTTT. Amino acids: CASSGLPSGTGELFF.

The chain is built from TRBV5-1 and TRBJ2-3; D gene unclear. The CDR3 spans 13 residues. Between the trimmed V and J ends, which lost 0 bases and 4 bases, there was a span of 6 bases. Per germline, CDR1 SGHRS and CDR2 YFSETQ. CDR3 sequence: CASSLDRPDTQYF. CDR3 bases: TGCGCCAGCAGCTTGGATCGGCCAGATACGCAGTATTTT.

The CDR3 DNA reads as TGTGCCAGCAGTTACTCGTCGGGACCGCGGGGCGAGACCCAGTACTTC. As protein: CASSYSSGPRGETQYF. The chain carries TRBV6-5 and TRBJ2-5; D is possibly TRBD2 (6 bases). The CDR3 consists of 16 residues. Trimming cost V 0 bases and J 5 bases, with 16 bases left between them. Germline-derived CDR1 and CDR2 are MNHEY and SVGAGI.

CDR3 amino acids: CASSYGRQALGYTF. CDR3 bases: TGTGCCAGCAGTTACGGGAGGCAGGCTCTTGGCTACACCTTC. The chain couples TRBV6-5 to TRBJ1-2; D gene uncertain. V lost 2 bases, J lost 7 bases, and 14 bases lay in between. This CDR3 region has 14 residues. Germline-derived CDR1 and CDR2 are MNHEY and SVGAGI.

The chain uses TRBV11-2 and TRBJ1-6; maybe TRBD1 (5 bases). The germline V and J ends were trimmed by 4 bases and 0 bases, with 10 bases remaining between them. From germline, CDR1 is SGHAT and CDR2 FQNNGV. The CDR3 spans 16 residues. CDR3 nucleotides: TGTGCCAGCAGCTCCCCACAGGCCTCCTATAATTCACCCCTCCACTTT. This encodes CASSSPQASYNSPLHF.